Listed here are 5 T cell receptor beta chains from one sample, sequenced in a study of regulatory T cells in long-lasting Graves disease. Time point indicated: persistent/refractory GD, antithyroid drugs over 5 years with positive TRAb. Extracted RNA from PBMCs served as the source of the TCR library. In building TCR beta libraries, iRepertoire HTBI primers were used together with Arm-PCR of CDR3 regions. In TCRdb, the multiplex PCR reads were re-called with MiXCR into one record per CDR3 protein. The sample comprises 500,000 to 800,000 distinct CDR3 sequences, roughly 30% of which are singletons, and about 40% rests with the top ten. The sequencing here drew on peripheral blood mononuclear cells (PBMCs), taken when the disease was refractory, from a patient treated with antithyroid drugs. These receptor sequences come from a female donor with Graves disease.

This clonotype was seen a single time. This sequence joins TRBV5-4 and TRBJ2-5; 12 nucleotides match TRBD2. In germline, CDR1 is SGHNT, CDR2 YYREEE (reference sequence). This CDR3 contains 16 residues. Germline trimming cut 3 bases from V and 5 bases from J; bases unmatched to any gene: 8. CDR3 in DNA: TGTGCCAGCAGCTCCCTGACTAGCGGGAGCCAGGAGACCCAGTACTTC. This encodes CASSSLTSGSQETQYF.

This clonotype was detected a few times. The V and J genes are TRBV25-1 and TRBJ1-1; D is unclear. There are 15 residues in the CDR3. The V gene lost 0 bases and the J gene lost 1 base, with 9 bases spanning the gap. Germline CDR1 reads MGHDK; CDR2 reads SYGVNS. CDR3 DNA sequence: TGTGCCAGCAGTGAATACGGGGTCTCGAACACTGAAGCTTTCTTT. Protein sequence: CASSEYGVSNTEAFF.

A single count supports this clonotype. The gene calls are TRBV24-1 and TRBJ1-5; maybe TRBD1 (6 bases). The CDR3 length is 14 residues. The germline V gene has CDR1 KGHDR and CDR2 SFDVKD. With 6 bases removed from V and 8 bases from J, the gap between germline ends came to 16 bases. The CDR3 sequence is CATSPAGAGEPQHF. The CDR3 DNA sequence: TGTGCCACCAGTCCAGCGGGGGCAGGTGAGCCCCAGCATTTT.

This clonotype was counted once. This chain joins TRBV6-1 and TRBJ2-6; D is ambiguous. From germline, CDR1 is MNHNS and CDR2 SASEGT. This CDR3 spans 15 amino acids. V gave up 2 bases and J gave up 1 base, with 6 bases separating them. The CDR3 loop is CASSELGSGANVLTF. CDR3 DNA sequence: TGTGCCAGCAGTGAACTGGGGTCTGGGGCCAACGTCCTGACTTTC.

In this sample, this clonotype turned up a few times. The chain joins TRBV11-2 to TRBJ2-4, with D perhaps matching TRBD1 (5 bases). The germline gives CDR1 SGHAT, CDR2 FQNNGV. Deletions cut 0 bases from V and 1 base from J, with 16 bases between. The CDR3 is 18 residues long. CDR3 loop: CASSLDAGWGLAKNIQYF. The CDR3 nucleotides read TGTGCCAGCAGCTTAGATGCAGGGTGGGGATTGGCCAAAAACATTCAGTACTTC.